The rows below give T cell receptor beta chains drawn from one sample of a study of blood T cells in healthy people across ages. A single record per CDR3 protein comes from TCRdb applying MiXCR to the 5' RACE reads. The sample has more than 1,000,000 distinct CDR3 sequences, 25% seen once. In addition, the sample was reused for a study of T cells of mothers and their children.

Sequenced sample: blood. These receptor sequences come from a girl aged 2-10 years in good health. The CDR3 runs from the conserved cysteine through the conserved F or W. The order of the fields is J gene, D gene, V gene, clone size, CDR3 DNA, CDR3 protein. A D gene is named only where the DNA matches it firmly. Clone size appears in some rows only: once, few, many, or a class for an expanded clone.

J: TRBJ2-6; D: -; V: TRBV5-1; size: -; DNA: TGCGCCAGCAACCAGGGTACTGGGGCCAACGTCCTGACTTTC; CDR3: CASNQGTGANVLTF
J: TRBJ2-2; D: -; V: TRBV29-1; size: few; DNA: TGCAGCGTTGAAGTGTCAAGGTCCGGGGAGCTGTTTTTT; CDR3: CSVEVSRSGELFF
J: TRBJ1-5; D: -; V: TRBV3-1; size: -; DNA: TGTGCCAGCAGCCAAGGTCACAGTGTTCAGCCCCAGCATTTT; CDR3: CASSQGHSVQPQHF
J: TRBJ2-7; D: -; V: TRBV3-1; size: few; DNA: TGTGCCAGCAGCCAATCATCGGGACTTCTCATATACGAGCAGTACTTC; CDR3: CASSQSSGLLIYEQYF
J: TRBJ2-1; D: TRBD2; V: TRBV28; size: many; DNA: TGTGCCAGCAGTTTTCGCGGGAGCTCCTACAATGAGCAGTTCTTC; CDR3: CASSFRGSSYNEQFF
J: TRBJ2-1; D: -; V: TRBV5-1; size: -; DNA: TGCGCCAGCAGCTTGGCCAATCTTCGGGAGCAGTTCTTC; CDR3: CASSLANLREQFF
J: TRBJ1-2; D: TRBD1; V: TRBV29-1; size: few; DNA: TGCAGCGTTGAACAGGGGGTTGGCTATGGCTACACCTTC; CDR3: CSVEQGVGYGYTF
J: TRBJ1-1; D: -; V: TRBV20-1; size: many; DNA: TGCAGTGTAAACTCGTGGGCGTCGAACACTGAAGCTTTCTTT; CDR3: CSVNSWASNTEAFF
J: TRBJ2-5; D: -; V: TRBV29-1; size: -; DNA: TGCAGCGTTGAAGCCCATTTTAGAGAGACCCAGTACTTC; CDR3: CSVEAHFRETQYF
J: TRBJ1-4; D: TRBD1; V: TRBV5-5; size: -; DNA: TGTGCCAGCAGCTTGGTCACAGGGGGTGAAAAACTGTTTTTT; CDR3: CASSLVTGGEKLFF
J: TRBJ2-7; D: TRBD2; V: TRBV7-2; size: -; DNA: TGTGCCAGCAGCCCATTACCAGTAGCGGGAGTCGAGCAGTACTTC; CDR3: CASSPLPVAGVEQYF
J: TRBJ2-7; D: -; V: TRBV4-3; size: few; DNA: TGCGCCAGCAGCCGCCAACCTAATAGCGCCTACGAGCAGTACTTC; CDR3: CASSRQPNSAYEQYF
J: TRBJ2-1; D: -; V: TRBV27; size: -; DNA: TGTGCCAGCAGTTCGCCAGGGCTTCTAAACAATGAGCAGTTCTTC; CDR3: CASSSPGLLNNEQFF
J: TRBJ1-3; D: -; V: TRBV12-3/TRBV12-4; size: few; DNA: TGTGCCAGCAGGAAACAGGGAGGAAACACCATATATTTT; CDR3: CASRKQGGNTIYF
J: TRBJ2-5; D: TRBD2; V: TRBV7-2; size: -; DNA: TGTGCCAGCAGCCCGGGACTAGCGGGAGCTCAGACCCAGTACTTC; CDR3: CASSPGLAGAQTQYF
J: TRBJ2-5; D: TRBD1; V: TRBV29-1; size: many; DNA: TGCAGCGCCGGGACAGGCGAAGAGACCCAGTACTTC; CDR3: CSAGTGEETQYF
J: TRBJ2-5; D: TRBD2; V: TRBV7-9; size: -; DNA: TGTGCCAGCAGCTCAATGACTAGCGGGGGACAAGAGACCCAGTACTTC; CDR3: CASSSMTSGGQETQYF
J: TRBJ2-2; D: TRBD2; V: TRBV7-3; size: -; DNA: TGTGCCAGCAGCTTACTGGGACTAGCGGGAGCGAACACCGGGGAGCTGTTTTTT; CDR3: CASSLLGLAGANTGELFF